What follows is one TCR beta chain and its context. Its target is not known. Stated time point: persistent/refractory GD, antithyroid drugs over 5 years with positive TRAb. PBMCs were the source of the RNA used for TCR sequencing. An endocrinology department in Xi'an, China, recruited the patients. EDTA tubes collected roughly 9.6 milliliters of peripheral blood. This sample stems from a study of regulatory T cells in long-lasting Graves disease. The TCR beta library used iRepertoire HTBI primers with Arm-PCR amplification of CDR3. TCRdb reanalysed the multiplex PCR reads using MiXCR and keeps one entry per CDR3 protein. Altogether roughly 300,000 distinct CDR3 sequences are present, roughly a fifth being singletons, with the ten largest covering 25% to 35%. Points from the study as a whole: Newly diagnosed Graves' patients had higher TCR diversity than persistent ones. Gene preferences differed: TRBV28, TRBJ1-2, TRBJ2-5 in persistent cases.

The CDR3 contains 16 residues. The V end was cut by 1 base, the J end by 1 base, with 13 bases between. Germline-derived CDR1 and CDR2 are MNHEY and SMNVEV (reference sequence). The sample was peripheral blood mononuclear cells (PBMCs), taken when the disease was refractory, from a patient treated with antithyroid drugs. This TCR was recovered from a female donor with Graves disease. The chain carries TRBV27 and TRBJ1-1, with D possibly TRBD1 on 5 matching bases. CDR3 in DNA: TGTGCCAGCAGTTTATATCCAGGGTCTTCGAACACTGAAGCTTTCTTT. This translates into CASSLYPGSSNTEAFF.